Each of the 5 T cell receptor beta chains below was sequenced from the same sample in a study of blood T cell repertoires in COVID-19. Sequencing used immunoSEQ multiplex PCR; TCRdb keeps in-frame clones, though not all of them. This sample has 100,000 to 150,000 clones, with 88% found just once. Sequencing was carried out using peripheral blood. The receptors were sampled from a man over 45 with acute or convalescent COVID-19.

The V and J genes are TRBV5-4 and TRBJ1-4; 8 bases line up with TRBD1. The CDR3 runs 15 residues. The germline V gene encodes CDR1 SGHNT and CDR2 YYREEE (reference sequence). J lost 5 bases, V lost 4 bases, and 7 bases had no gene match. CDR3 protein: CASSPQGQENEKLFF. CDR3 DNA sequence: TGTGCCAGCAGCCCCCAGGGACAGGAGAATGAAAAACTGTTTTTT.

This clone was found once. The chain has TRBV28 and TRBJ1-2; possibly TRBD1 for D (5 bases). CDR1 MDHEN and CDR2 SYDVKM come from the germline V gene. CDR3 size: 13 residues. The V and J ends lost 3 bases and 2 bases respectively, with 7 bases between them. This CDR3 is CASSFPGNYGYTF. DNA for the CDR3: TGTGCCAGCAGTTTCCCAGGGAACTATGGCTACACCTTC.

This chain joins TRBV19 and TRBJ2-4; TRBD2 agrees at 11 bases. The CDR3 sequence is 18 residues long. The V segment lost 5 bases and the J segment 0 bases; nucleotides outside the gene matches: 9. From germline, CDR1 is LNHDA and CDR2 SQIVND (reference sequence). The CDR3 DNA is TGTGCCAGTAGTTTCGTTCTAGCGGGGGGACCAGCCAAAAACATTCAGTACTTC. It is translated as CASSFVLAGGPAKNIQYF.

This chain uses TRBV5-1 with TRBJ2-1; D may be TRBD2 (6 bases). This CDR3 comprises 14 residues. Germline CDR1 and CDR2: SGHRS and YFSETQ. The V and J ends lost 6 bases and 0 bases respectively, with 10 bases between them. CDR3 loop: CASKRGDSYNEQFF. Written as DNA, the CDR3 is TGCGCCAGCAAACGCGGGGACTCCTACAATGAGCAGTTCTTC. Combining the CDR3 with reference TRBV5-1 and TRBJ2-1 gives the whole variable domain KAGVTQTPRYLIKTRGQQVTLSCSPISGHRSVSWYQQTPGQGLQFLFEYFSETQRNKGNFPGRFSGRQFSNSRSEMNVSTLELGDSALYLCASKRGDSYNEQFFGPGTRLTVL.

The DNA for the CDR3 is TGTGCCAGCTCACCACCCGGGAACACTGAAGCTTTCTTT. Its translation: CASSPPGNTEAFF. This sequence joins TRBV18 and TRBJ1-1, with D uncertain. Germline V gives CDR1 KGHSH, CDR2 LQKENI. V was clipped by 0 bases and J by 1 base, with 3 bases between them. The CDR3 totals 13 residues.